These 5 T cell receptor beta chains came from one sample sequenced in a study of blood T cell repertoires in COVID-19. Here immunoSEQ multiplex PCR was the method, and the copy in TCRdb shows in-frame clones only, minus some. The sample has a few hundred thousand clones, approximately 80% seen once. Sequencing was carried out using peripheral blood. These receptors came from a young woman with acute or convalescent COVID-19.

V is TRBV28 and J is TRBJ1-4, with D possibly TRBD1 on 6 matching bases. The length of the CDR3 is 16 residues. Per the germline V gene, CDR1 is MDHEN and CDR2 is SYDVKM. V gave up 6 bases and J gave up 6 bases, with 20 bases separating them. The chain's CDR3 is CASRPGSGGFYEKLFF. The CDR3 bases are TGTGCCAGCAGGCCCGGGTCGGGGGGCTTTTATGAAAAACTGTTTTTT.

The V call is TRBV3-1 (or the pseudogene TRBV3-2), the J call TRBJ2-7, with 10 bases fitting TRBD2. V dropped 1 base and J dropped 4; count of bases not matched to a gene: 7. From germline, CDR1 is LGHDT and CDR2 YNNKEL (reference sequence). The CDR3 runs 16 residues. This chain's CDR3 is CASSQALAGALYEQYF. DNA of the CDR3: TGTGCCAGCAGCCAAGCTCTAGCGGGGGCCCTTTACGAGCAGTACTTC.

On this clone itself: Other DNA sequences within the sample encode an identical CDR3. V is TRBV28 and J is TRBJ2-7, with 8 bases fitting TRBD2. V lost 3 bases, J lost 3 bases, and 1 base stayed unmatched. Germline V gene data show CDR1 as MDHEN and CDR2 as SYDVKM. This CDR3 region has 13 residues. CDR3 sequence (DNA): TGTGCCAGCAGTTTTCTAGCGGGCTACGAGCAGTACTTC. Translation gives CASSFLAGYEQYF.

The chain joins TRBV6-5 to TRBJ2-1, with 11 bases identical to TRBD2. Germline CDR1 reads MNHEY; CDR2 reads SVGAGI. The CDR3 length is 15 residues. V shed 6 bases, J shed 8 bases, and the junction held 9 bases outside the gene matches. CDR3 sequence: CASSITSGSVDEQFF. In DNA, the CDR3 is TGTGCCAGCAGCATCACTAGCGGGAGCGTGGATGAGCAGTTCTTC.

The chain combines TRBV7-6 with TRBJ2-1, with TRBD2 matching 10 bases. Germline CDR1 reads SGHVS; CDR2 reads FNYEAQ. J lost 7 bases, V lost 5 bases, and 23 bases had no gene match. This CDR3 is built from 20 residues. CDR3 in DNA: TGTGCCAGCAGCCCGTCGGCTAGCGGGAGTTTCTTGCCGGTTTGGAATGAGCAGTTCTTC. This sequence encodes CASSPSASGSFLPVWNEQFF.